Detailed here is one T cell receptor (beta chain). This specimen comes from a study of technical replicates of blood from several donors. Looked up from germline, CDR1 is SGHTA and CDR2 is FQGNSA. CDR3 length: 14 residues. Deletions cut 3 bases from V and 2 bases from J, with 11 bases between. The repertoire was sequenced with immunoSEQ multiplex PCR; TCRdb's copy has only in-frame clones and lacks some. The sample has 90,000 or so clones, approximately 95% seen once; the top ten hold less than 0.35%. V gene TRBV7-2 combines with J gene TRBJ2-7, with D uncertain. The specimen sequenced was T cells isolated from PBMCs. The receptor comes from a human donor in good health. The CDR3 here is CASSFNSPPYEQYF. The CDR3 DNA reads TGTGCCAGCAGCTTCAACAGCCCCCCCTACGAGCAGTACTTC.